The clone carrying this T cell receptor beta chain was observed a handful of times. Its antigen is still unknown. This specimen comes from a study of T cell responses to AZD1222 COVID-19 vaccine. Study-wide results and caveats: The study found Spike-specific TCR breadth and depth rose after two AZD1222 doses. Repertoire samples came only from after the peak T cell response.

Repertoires were generated with immunoSEQ multiplex PCR, while TCRdb's copy carries only in-frame clones and drops some. The profile covers about 100,000 clones, with around nine tenths appearing a single time and 15% to 20% taken by the ten largest. Germline V gene lookup returns CDR1 MNHNS and CDR2 SASEGT. The CDR3 totals 13 residues. J was trimmed by 12 bases and V by 3 bases; bases with no gene match: 9. This TCR derives from an adult in good health. Here the sequenced sample was peripheral blood, taken on day 0 of AZD1222 vaccination. The J gene is TRBJ1-2, the V gene TRBV6-1; TRBD1 matches at 8 bases. The CDR3 loop reads CASSDLGQGADTF. CDR3 DNA sequence: TGTGCCAGCAGTGATCTTGGGCAGGGGGCAGACACCTTC.